Listed here is a single T cell receptor beta chain. Germline values: CDR1 MNHEY, CDR2 SMNVEV (reference sequence). Trimming removed 8 bases at V and 4 bases at J, with 15 bases between. The CDR3 runs 13 residues. Only in-frame clones appear in the TCRdb table, and some are missing; sequencing was by immunoSEQ multiplex PCR. The repertoire has tens of thousands of clones, 82% of them found once; the top ten carry around 2.6%. These data originate in a study of stem cell transplantation in POMP-related autoinflammatory disease. The V call is TRBV27, the J call TRBJ2-7, with D perhaps matching TRBD1 (7 bases). The sample consisted of CD4+ T cells from PBMCs, taken before stem cell transplantation. The receptor was derived from a human donor with POMP-related autoinflammation and immune dysregulation (PRAID). The CDR3 loop reads CASGRGTDYEQYF. CDR3 nucleotide sequence: TGTGCCAGCGGTCGCGGGACAGATTACGAGCAGTACTTC.